This TCR beta chain comes out of a study of post-analysis software for immune sequencing data. The study's findings and limits: Clustering by F measure revealed strong co-clustering among samples prepared together in one batch. Diversity measured as normalized Chao1 was significantly lower in multiple sclerosis patients than in controls. TRBV5-6, TRBV5-1 and TRBV20-1 belonged to a set of roughly five TRBV segments that were more frequent in patients than controls.

Only one count was recorded for this clonotype. Its cognate antigen is unknown. TCR beta cDNA libraries had unique molecular identifiers. It was from roughly 1.1 to 9.2 million T cells that some 470,000 cDNA molecules came. TCRdb re-derived calls from the PCR reads in MiXCR, one entry per CDR3 protein. The top ten clones hold under 0.7% of a sample with roughly 730,000 distinct CDR3 sequences, roughly 27% of them seen once. The germline V and J ends were trimmed by 4 bases and 2 bases, with 6 bases remaining between them. The germline V gene encodes CDR1 SGHAT and CDR2 FQNNGV. The CDR3 has 13 amino acids.

The rearrangement links TRBV11-2 to TRBJ1-3; D not resolved. This TCR was sampled from a girl aged 5-17 years with multiple sclerosis. Sequenced sample: blood. DNA of the CDR3: TGTGCCAGCAGCTCCACGACTGGAAACACCATATATTTT. It codes for CASSSTTGNTIYF.